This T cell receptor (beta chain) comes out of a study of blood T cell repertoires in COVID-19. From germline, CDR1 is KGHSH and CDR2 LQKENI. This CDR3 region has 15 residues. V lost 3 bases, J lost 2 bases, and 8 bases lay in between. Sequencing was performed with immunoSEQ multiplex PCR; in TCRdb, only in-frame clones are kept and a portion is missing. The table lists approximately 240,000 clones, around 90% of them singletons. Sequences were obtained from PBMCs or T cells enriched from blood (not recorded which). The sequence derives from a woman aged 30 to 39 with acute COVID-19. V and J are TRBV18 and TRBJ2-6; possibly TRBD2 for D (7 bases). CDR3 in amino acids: CASSPGGPGANVLTF. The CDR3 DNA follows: TGTGCCAGCTCACCGGGGGGGCCTGGGGCCAACGTCCTGACTTTC.